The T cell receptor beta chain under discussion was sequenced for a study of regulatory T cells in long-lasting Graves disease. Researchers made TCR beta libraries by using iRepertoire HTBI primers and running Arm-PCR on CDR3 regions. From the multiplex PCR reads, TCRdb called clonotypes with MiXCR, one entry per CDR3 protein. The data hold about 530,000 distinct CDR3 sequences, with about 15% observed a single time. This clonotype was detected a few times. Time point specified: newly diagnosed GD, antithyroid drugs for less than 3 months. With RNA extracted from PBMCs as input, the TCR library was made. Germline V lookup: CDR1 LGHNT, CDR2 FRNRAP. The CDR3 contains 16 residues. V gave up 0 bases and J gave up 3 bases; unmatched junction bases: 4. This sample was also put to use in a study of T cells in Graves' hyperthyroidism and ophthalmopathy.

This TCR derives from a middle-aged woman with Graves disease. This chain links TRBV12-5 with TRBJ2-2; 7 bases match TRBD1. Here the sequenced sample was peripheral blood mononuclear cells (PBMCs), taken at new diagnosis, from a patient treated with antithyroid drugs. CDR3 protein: CASGLVSGGYTGELFF. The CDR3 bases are TGTGCTAGTGGTTTGGTTTCAGGGGGTTACACCGGGGAGCTGTTTTTT.